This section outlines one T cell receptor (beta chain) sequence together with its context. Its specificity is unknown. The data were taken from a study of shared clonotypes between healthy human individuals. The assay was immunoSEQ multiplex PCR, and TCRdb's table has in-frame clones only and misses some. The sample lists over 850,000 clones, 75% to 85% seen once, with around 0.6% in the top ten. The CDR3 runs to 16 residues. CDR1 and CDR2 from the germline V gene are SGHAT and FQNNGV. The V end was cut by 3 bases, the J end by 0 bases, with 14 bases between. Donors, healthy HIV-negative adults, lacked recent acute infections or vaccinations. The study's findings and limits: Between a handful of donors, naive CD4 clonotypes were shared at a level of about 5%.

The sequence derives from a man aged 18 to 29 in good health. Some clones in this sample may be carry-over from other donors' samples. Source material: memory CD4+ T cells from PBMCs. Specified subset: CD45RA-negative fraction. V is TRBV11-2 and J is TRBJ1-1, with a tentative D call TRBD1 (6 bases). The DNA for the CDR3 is TGTGCCAGCAGCTTCGGCACAGGGACCTTGAACACTGAAGCTTTCTTT. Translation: CASSFGTGTLNTEAFF. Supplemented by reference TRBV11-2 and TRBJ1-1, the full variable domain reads EAGVAQSPRYKIIEKRQSVAFWCNPISGHATLYWYQQILGQGPKLLIQFQNNGVVDDSQLPKDRFSAERLKGVDSTLKIQPAKLEDSAVYLCASSFGTGTLNTEAFFGQGTRLTVV.